The T cell receptor (beta chain) described here comes from a study of OX40 agonist ivuxolimab in advanced cancers. V was clipped by 5 bases and J by 7 bases, with 14 bases between them. The germline V gene encodes CDR1 SGHAT and CDR2 FQDESV (reference sequence). The CDR3 is 13 residues long. This clone was seen a single time. Sequencing used immunoSEQ multiplex PCR; TCRdb keeps in-frame clones, though not all of them. This repertoire shows about 64,000 clones, under 95% found once; its top ten account for roughly 5.1%. The sample in question was CD4+ or CD8+ T cells sorted from blood, obtained in a trial of the OX40 agonist ivuxolimab. The receptor's source is an adult with an advanced solid tumor such as melanoma, head and neck, liver or kidney cancer. V and J are TRBV11-1 and TRBJ1-1; TRBD1 might be the D (5 bases). The CDR3 sequence: CASSTDTDGEAFF. CDR3 sequence (DNA): TGTGCCAGCAGCACGGACACGGATGGTGAAGCTTTCTTT.